This T cell receptor (beta chain) emerged from a study of cytomegalovirus exposure and HLA in healthy donors. On the study more broadly: T cells numbering around 180 million yielded some 100 million unique TCR beta sequences in an earlier analysis. Whole-study findings and limits: TCR beta V- and J-gene trimming, according to a later analysis, was linked to a missense DCLRE1C variant. In vitro experiments confirmed that three CMV-associated chains were specific for CMV antigens. Later analysis suggested most CMV-associated TCR beta chains were HLA-restricted.

The study ran its PCR with 60 Vbeta and 13 Jbeta primers. Produced via immunoSEQ multiplex PCR; TCRdb's table is partial and in-frame only. This sample has about 110,000 clones; around 82% occur once, and the top ten carry about 1.6%. The V gene lost 4 bases and the J gene lost 5 bases, with 8 bases spanning the gap. Germline assignment: CDR1 MNHNS and CDR2 SASEGT. The CDR3 sequence is 12 residues long. With respect to this clone: Its antigen is unidentified.

This receptor was taken from a man aged 45-60 years in good health and CMV-seronegative. Material for sequencing was PBMCs. The gene calls are TRBV6-1 and TRBJ1-1; D perhaps matches TRBD1 (5 bases). The CDR3 here is CASSVGGTEAFF. The CDR3 nucleotides are TGTGCCAGCAGTGTCGGGGGAACTGAAGCTTTCTTT.